What follows are 25 T cell receptor beta chains derived from one specimen sequenced in a study of blood T cell repertoires in COVID-19. Produced via immunoSEQ multiplex PCR; TCRdb's table is partial and in-frame only. The table shows some 200,000 clones, with approximately 79% occurring only once. Sample: peripheral blood. These receptors all stem from a woman between 70 and 85 years old with acute or convalescent COVID-19.

V is TRBV13 and J is TRBJ2-7; D is uncertain. Germline CDR1 PRHDT, CDR2 FYEKMQ (reference sequence). Trimming took off 3 bases at V and 2 bases at J, with 11 bases between the two ends. CDR3 length: 14 amino acids. In DNA form, the CDR3 reads TGTGCCAGCAGCTTGCCTGGGCAGCCCTACGAGCAGTACTTC. This gives the protein CASSLPGQPYEQYF.

This clone appeared a single time. The rearrangement joins TRBV25-1 to TRBJ1-1; D perhaps matches TRBD1 (5 bases). The V and J ends lost 1 base and 5 bases respectively, with 11 bases between them. CDR1 is MGHDK and CDR2 is SYGVNS in the germline V gene. This CDR3 is built from 14 residues. The CDR3 is CASSEWGRVTEAFF. The CDR3 DNA reads TGTGCCAGCAGTGAATGGGGCAGGGTGACTGAAGCTTTCTTT.

The rearrangement joins TRBV4-1 to TRBJ2-7; TRBD2 agrees at 9 bases. Germline CDR1 reads MGHRA; CDR2 reads YSYEKL. Trimming at V came to 4 bases and at J to 4 bases, leaving 8 bases not matched to a gene. This CDR3 is 15 amino acids long. CDR3 DNA: TGCGCCAGCAGCCGAATAGCGGGAGTGTCTTACGAGCAGTACTTC. Translation gives CASSRIAGVSYEQYF.

Worth noting for this clone: The sample holds other DNA sequences that translate to the same CDR3. The V gene is TRBV9, the J gene TRBJ1-4; D unclear. The CDR3 covers 15 residues. V gave up 5 bases and J gave up 0 bases, with 11 bases separating them. Per the germline V gene, CDR1 is SGDLS and CDR2 is YYNGEE. CDR3 bases: TGTGCCAGCAGTCCGCTGGGAGCAACTAATGAAAAACTGTTTTTT. The encoded protein is CASSPLGATNEKLFF.

The chain is built from TRBV5-5 and TRBJ1-4; D is unresolved. This CDR3 contains 14 residues. Trimming pared 3 bases from V and 10 bases from J, leaving 16 bases between. CDR1 and CDR2 from the germline V gene are SGHKS and YYEKEE (reference sequence). The CDR3 sequence: CASSSGVGIGKLFF. The CDR3 DNA reads as TGTGCCAGCAGCTCCGGAGTCGGAATTGGAAAACTGTTTTTT. Combining the CDR3 with reference TRBV5-5 and TRBJ1-4 gives the whole variable domain DAGVTQSPTHLIKTRGQQVTLRCSPISGHKSVSWYQQVLGQGPQFIFQYYEKEERGRGNFPDRFSARQFPNYSSELNVNALLLGDSALYLCASSSGVGIGKLFFGSGTQLSVL.

Of note for this clone: In the same sample, other DNA sequences code for this CDR3. The chain is built from TRBV28 and TRBJ2-7; weak D call: TRBD2 (6 bases). The CDR3 contains 13 residues. The V gene's germline CDR1 is MDHEN and CDR2 SYDVKM. V was trimmed by 2 bases and J by 2 bases, leaving 7 bases between them. This CDR3 reads CASSLAGTYEQYF. CDR3 nucleotides: TGTGCCAGCAGTTTAGCGGGAACCTACGAGCAGTACTTC.

The chain links TRBV7-2 to TRBJ2-2; D is perhaps TRBD1 (5 bases). V was cut by 2 bases and J by 2 bases, with 9 bases left in between. CDR3 length equals 15 residues. Per the germline V gene, CDR1 is SGHTA and CDR2 is FQGNSA. In DNA form, the CDR3 reads TGTGCCAGCAGCTTACTCAGGGTTAACACCGGGGAGCTGTTTTTT. It codes for CASSLLRVNTGELFF.

This clone showed up many times. The chain recombines TRBV7-3 with TRBJ2-2; the match to TRBD2 covers 11 bases. V trimming: 5 bases; J trimming: 5 bases; junction bases outside the gene matches: 4. The CDR3 is 15 amino acids. In germline, CDR1 is SGHTA, CDR2 FQGTGA. The CDR3 DNA reads as TGTGCCAGCAGCCGACTAGCGGGAAGTACCGGGGAGCTGTTTTTT. It specifies CASSRLAGSTGELFF.

The J gene is TRBJ2-1, the V gene TRBV12-3 or TRBV12-4; D is perhaps TRBD2 (5 bases). Trimming shortened V by 4 bases and J by 10 bases, and 11 bases separated the two germline ends. The CDR3 sequence is 12 residues long. In nucleotides, the CDR3 is TGTGCCAGCAGTTGGGAGCATCGAGAGCAGTTCTTC. Encoded protein: CASSWEHREQFF.

The chain carries TRBV30 and TRBJ1-4; maybe TRBD1 (5 bases). The germline V and J ends were trimmed by 0 bases and 6 bases, with 14 bases remaining between them. Looked up from germline, CDR1 is GTSNPN and CDR2 is SVGIG (reference sequence). This CDR3 comprises 15 residues. CDR3 in DNA: TGTGCCTGGAGTGTACCGGGGCGCGGGGATGAAAAACTGTTTTTT. Amino acid sequence: CAWSVPGRGDEKLFF.

The genes are TRBV24-1 and TRBJ2-1; D gene ambiguous. V was clipped by 3 bases and J by 7 bases, with 9 bases between them. Germline-derived CDR1 and CDR2 are KGHDR and SFDVKD. The CDR3 loop spans 13 amino acids. The CDR3 loop is CATSDRVINEQFF. The CDR3, as DNA: TGTGCCACCAGTGATCGAGTAATTAATGAGCAGTTCTTC.

The J gene is TRBJ2-3, the V gene TRBV6-5; D not resolved. The CDR3 length is 15 residues. Between the trimmed V and J ends, which lost 6 bases and 0 bases, there was a span of 13 bases. From germline, CDR1 is MNHEY and CDR2 SVGAGI. CDR3 nucleotide sequence: TGTGCCAGCAGCCTTGAGCGCGGAAGCACAGATACGCAGTATTTT. Translating gives CASSLERGSTDTQYF.

The chain employs TRBV3-1 (or the pseudogene TRBV3-2) and TRBJ2-3, with D possibly TRBD2 on 6 matching bases. The CDR3 totals 14 residues. V was trimmed by 0 bases and J by 4 bases, leaving 8 bases between them. Germline CDR1 reads LGHDT; CDR2 reads YNNKEL (reference sequence). The DNA of the CDR3 is TGTGCCAGCAGCCAAGACAGACTAGCAGATACGCAGTATTTT. Translation: CASSQDRLADTQYF.

V gene TRBV20-1 combines with J gene TRBJ1-2; D uncertain. The germline V and J ends were trimmed by 0 bases and 6 bases, with 5 bases remaining between them. Germline V gene lookup returns CDR1 DFQATT and CDR2 SNEGSKA (reference sequence). The CDR3 is made up of 11 amino acids. CDR3 sequence: CSARDPDGYTF. CDR3 DNA sequence: TGCAGTGCTAGAGATCCAGATGGCTACACCTTC.

This chain joins TRBV7-3 and TRBJ2-1; TRBD2 might be the D (6 bases). The ends were cut back, 5 bases at V and 5 bases at J, with 22 bases in the middle. Looked up from germline, CDR1 is SGHTA and CDR2 is FQGTGA. The CDR3 covers 17 residues. The CDR3 loop reads CASSITAGWSPNNEQFF. CDR3 coding DNA: TGTGCCAGCAGCATTACGGCGGGATGGTCCCCCAACAATGAGCAGTTCTTC.

The V call is TRBV6-5, the J call TRBJ1-5, with 7 nucleotides matching TRBD1. The V segment lost 6 bases and the J segment 8 bases; nucleotides outside the gene matches: 7. The CDR3 spans 13 residues. Looked up from germline, CDR1 is MNHEY and CDR2 is SVGAGI. DNA of the CDR3: TGTGCCAGCAGCCGACAGGGCACCGAGCCCCAGCATTTT. Amino acids: CASSRQGTEPQHF.

The count of this clone is one. V is TRBV27 and J is TRBJ2-4; weak D call: TRBD2 (6 bases). Germline CDR1 reads MNHEY; CDR2 reads SMNVEV (reference sequence). V was trimmed by 5 bases and J by 0 bases, leaving 8 bases between them. CDR3 length: 14 residues. CDR3 region: CASSAGLAKNIQYF. In DNA form, the CDR3 reads TGTGCCAGCAGTGCGGGACTAGCCAAAAACATTCAGTACTTC.

The chain carries TRBV9 and TRBJ2-3; 9 nucleotides match TRBD1. Germline assignment: CDR1 SGDLS and CDR2 YYNGEE. The CDR3 runs to 16 residues. V lost 2 bases and J lost 2; bases outside the gene matches: 6. CDR3 loop: CASSVSGTGLTDTQYF. The CDR3 DNA follows: TGTGCCAGCAGCGTCTCCGGGACAGGGCTCACAGATACGCAGTATTTT.

This clone was recorded a few times. The chain employs TRBV24-1 and TRBJ2-3, with TRBD2 matching 9 bases. The CDR3 runs to 16 residues. From germline, CDR1 is KGHDR and CDR2 SFDVKD. V was clipped by 2 bases and J by 4 bases; unmatched bases: 6. Here the CDR3 DNA reads TGTGCCACCAGTGATTCCGAAAGGACTAGCGCAGATACGCAGTATTTT. Its protein product is CATSDSERTSADTQYF.

The chain has TRBV9 and TRBJ2-7; TRBD1 matches at 7 bases. CDR1 is SGDLS, CDR2 YYNGEE, per germline. This CDR3 region has 15 residues. V lost 6 bases to trimming and J lost 2 bases; unmatched junction nucleotides: 11. CDR3 in DNA: TGTGCCAGCATCACGGGTGGACAGGCTCCCTACGAGCAGTACTTC. It codes for CASITGGQAPYEQYF.

The V gene is TRBV3-1 (or the pseudogene TRBV3-2), the J gene TRBJ1-6; 7 bases match TRBD1. Germline V gives CDR1 LGHDT, CDR2 YNNKEL (reference sequence). This CDR3 contains 15 residues. The V and J ends lost 1 base and 6 bases, in that order; junction bases with no gene match: 3. The CDR3 bases are TGTGCCAGCAGCCAAGCGACAGGGACTAATTCACCCCTCCACTTT. As protein: CASSQATGTNSPLHF.

A note on this clone: The junction departs from germline at one end; a sequencing error may be responsible. The chain is built from TRBV18 and TRBJ1-5; 8 bases line up with TRBD1. The germline gives CDR1 KGHSH, CDR2 LQKENI. The CDR3 sequence is 13 residues long. The CDR3 DNA follows: TGTGCCACCTCAGACAGGGGAAATCAGCCCCAGCATTTT. Translating gives CATSDRGNQPQHF.

For the CDR3, the DNA is TGTGCCAGCAGGAGACAGAGTTGGGGTAGAAACACTGAAGCTTTCTTT. Encoded protein: CASRRQSWGRNTEAFF. The rearrangement joins TRBV2 to TRBJ1-1, with TRBD1 as a possible D gene (5 bases). The germline CDR1 and CDR2 sequences are SNHLY and FYNNEI. This CDR3 comprises 16 residues. The V end was cut by 6 bases, the J end by 2 bases, with 19 bases between.

The chain couples TRBV13 to TRBJ2-1; the D gene is possibly TRBD2 (6 bases). CDR1 is PRHDT and CDR2 is FYEKMQ in the germline V gene (reference sequence). Between the trimmed V and J ends, which lost 5 bases and 9 bases, there was a span of 11 bases. This CDR3 spans 12 amino acids. CDR3: CASSQAGGEQFF. The CDR3, as DNA: TGTGCCAGCAGCCAAGCGGGTGGTGAGCAGTTCTTC.

This chain connects TRBV7-3 to TRBJ2-2; 8 nucleotides align to TRBD2. The germline V gene has CDR1 SGHTA and CDR2 FQGTGA. V shed 5 bases and J 0 bases; nucleotides not matched to a gene: 5. This CDR3 region has 16 residues. The CDR3 DNA reads TGTGCCAGCAGCAAAACTAGCGGATCGAACACCGGGGAGCTGTTTTTT. Its protein is CASSKTSGSNTGELFF.